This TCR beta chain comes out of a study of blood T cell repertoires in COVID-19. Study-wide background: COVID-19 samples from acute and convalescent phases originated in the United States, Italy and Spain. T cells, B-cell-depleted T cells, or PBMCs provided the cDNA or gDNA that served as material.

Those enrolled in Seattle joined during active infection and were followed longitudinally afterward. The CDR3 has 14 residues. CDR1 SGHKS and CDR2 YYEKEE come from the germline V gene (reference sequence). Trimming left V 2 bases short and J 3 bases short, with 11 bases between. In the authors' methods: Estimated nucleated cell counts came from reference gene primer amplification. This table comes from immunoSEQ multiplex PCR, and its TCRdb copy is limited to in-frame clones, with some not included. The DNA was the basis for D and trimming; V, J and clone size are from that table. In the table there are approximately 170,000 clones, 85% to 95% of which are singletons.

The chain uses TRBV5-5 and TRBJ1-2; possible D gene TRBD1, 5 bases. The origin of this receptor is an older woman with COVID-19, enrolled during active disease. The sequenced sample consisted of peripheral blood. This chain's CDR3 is CASSLISTDYGYTF. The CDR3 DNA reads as TGTGCCAGCAGCTTAATATCGACAGACTATGGCTACACCTTC.